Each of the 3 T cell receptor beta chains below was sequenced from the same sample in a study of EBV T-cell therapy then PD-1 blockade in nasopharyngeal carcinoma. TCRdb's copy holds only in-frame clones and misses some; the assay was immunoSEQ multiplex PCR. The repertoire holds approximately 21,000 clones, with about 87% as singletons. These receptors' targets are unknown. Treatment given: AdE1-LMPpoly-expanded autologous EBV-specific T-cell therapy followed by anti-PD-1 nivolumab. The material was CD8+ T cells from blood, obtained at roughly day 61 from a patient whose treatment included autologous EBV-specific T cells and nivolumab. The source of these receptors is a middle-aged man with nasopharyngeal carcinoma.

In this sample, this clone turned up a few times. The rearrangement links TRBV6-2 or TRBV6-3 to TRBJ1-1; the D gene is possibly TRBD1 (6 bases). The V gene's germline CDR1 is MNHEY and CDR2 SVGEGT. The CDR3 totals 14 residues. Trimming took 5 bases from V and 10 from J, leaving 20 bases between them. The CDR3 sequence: CASSQGHESASAFF. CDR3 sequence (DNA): TGTGCCAGCAGTCAGGGACACGAGAGCGCGTCAGCTTTCTTT.

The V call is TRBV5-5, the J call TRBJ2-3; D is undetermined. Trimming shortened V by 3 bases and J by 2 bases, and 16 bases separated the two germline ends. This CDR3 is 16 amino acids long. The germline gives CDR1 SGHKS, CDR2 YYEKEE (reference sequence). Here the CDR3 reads CASSYQGFRTTDTQYF. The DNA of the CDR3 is TGTGCCAGCAGCTACCAAGGGTTCCGTACCACAGATACGCAGTATTTT.

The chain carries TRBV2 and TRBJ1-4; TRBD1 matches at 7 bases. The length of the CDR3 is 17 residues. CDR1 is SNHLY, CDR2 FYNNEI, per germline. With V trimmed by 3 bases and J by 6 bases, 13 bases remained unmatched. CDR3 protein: CASSDHQTGEWDEKLFF. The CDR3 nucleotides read TGTGCCAGCAGTGACCACCAAACAGGGGAGTGGGATGAAAAACTGTTTTTT.